The 7 T cell receptor beta chains in this list originate from one sample, sequenced in a study of T cell repertoires in cytomegalovirus infection. From the reads, TCRdb called clonotypes with MiXCR, one entry per CDR3 protein. Of around 530,000 distinct CDR3 sequences listed, more than 25% are singletons. Sequencing used PBMCs. Source of these receptors: a human donor in good health (CMV status not recorded). Some clones in this sample may be carry-over from other donors' samples.

This clonotype was counted many times. The chain combines TRBV7-2 with TRBJ2-3; D is possibly TRBD2 (5 bases). CDR1 is SGHTA, CDR2 FQGNSA, per germline. The CDR3 contains 14 residues. V lost 5 bases to trimming and J lost 1 base, with 10 bases between them. CDR3 in DNA: TGTGCCAGCAGCGGACTTCGGGGCACAGATACGCAGTATTTT. It specifies CASSGLRGTDTQYF.

The chain uses TRBV7-7 and TRBJ2-7; D is unclear. The CDR3 sequence is 18 residues long. Per germline, CDR1 SSHAT and CDR2 FNYEAQ (reference sequence). The CDR3 spells CASSLTLPGPPSLYEQYV. The CDR3 nucleotides read TGTGCTAGCAGCCTCACCTTACCGGGCCCACCCTCCCTCTACGAGCAGTACGTC.

This chain joins TRBV7-9 and TRBJ2-3, with 7 bases identical to TRBD2. Germline lookup yields CDR1 SEHNR and CDR2 FQNEAQ (reference sequence). The V gene end was trimmed by 8 bases and the J gene end by 2 bases; junction bases not matched to a gene: 7. The CDR3 spans 14 residues. As DNA, the CDR3 is TGTGCCAGCGAGGCTAGCGGAAACACAGATACGCAGTATTTT. The encoded protein is CASEASGNTDTQYF.

This clonotype turned up a few times. CDR3 region: CASSTSGHLGETQYF. The CDR3 DNA reads as TGTGCCAGCTCAACCAGTGGACACCTGGGGGAGACCCAGTACTTC. V and J are TRBV11-3 and TRBJ2-5; D possibly corresponds to TRBD1 (5 bases). Germline V CDR1 and CDR2: SGHNT, YENEEA. There are 15 residues in the CDR3. V was clipped by 8 bases and J by 5 bases, with 21 bases between them.

This chain links TRBV14 with TRBJ2-5; 8 bases align to TRBD2. Germline CDR1 is SGHDN and CDR2 is FVKESK. V was clipped by 2 bases and J by 0 bases; unmatched bases: 11. The CDR3 is made up of 18 amino acids. The CDR3 reads CASSQWGLAGVYQETQYF. In DNA form, the CDR3 reads TGTGCCAGCAGCCAATGGGGCCTAGCGGGCGTGTACCAAGAGACCCAGTACTTC.

The gene calls are TRBV6-1 and TRBJ1-5, with 7 nucleotides matching TRBD1. CDR3 length: 16 residues. V was clipped by 6 bases and J by 0 bases; unmatched bases: 8. CDR1 and CDR2 from the germline V gene are MNHNS and SASEGT. Here the CDR3 reads CASSQEQGYSNQPQHF. Here the CDR3 DNA reads TGTGCCAGCAGCCAAGAACAGGGGTATAGCAATCAGCCCCAGCATTTT.

A word on this clonotype: Since no conserved phenylalanine or tryptophan closes the CDR3, a read error is the likely cause. The chain is built from TRBV6-2 or TRBV6-3 and TRBJ2-7, with D unresolved. Germline CDR1 reads MNHEY; CDR2 reads SVGEGT. Trimming pared 2 bases from V and 6 bases from J, leaving 11 bases between. The CDR3 sequence is 13 residues long. The DNA for the CDR3 is TGTGCCAGCAGTTACCGGACGGGCACCGAGCAGTACCTC. Encoded protein: CASSYRTGTEQYL.